This TCR beta chain derives from a study of sequential checkpoint blockade in melanoma. The wider study: 85 to 95 pretreatment tumor DNA samples were TCRβ immunosequenced. Under 25 patients had tumor biopsies before treatment and at week 13.

Treatment of the sample: randomized to nivolumab then ipilimumab (arm A) or the reverse (arm B). The table came from immunoSEQ multiplex PCR; TCRdb's copy has only in-frame clones and leaves some out. The sample has about 2,700 clones; approximately 20% are singletons. As for this clone: Its antigen is still unknown.

Findings of the study overall: In arm A, pretreatment tumor clonality was associated with response.

Germline lookup yields CDR1 MGHDK and CDR2 SYGVNS. V dropped 4 bases and J dropped 0 bases, with 13 bases sitting between them. The CDR3 is made up of 15 amino acids. V and J are TRBV25-1 and TRBJ2-7; D is undetermined. The sequences come from tumor tissue (inferred from file names), collected from a patient given nivolumab and ipilimumab in sequence. The clonotype comes from a human donor with melanoma. The CDR3 DNA sequence: TGTGCCAGCAGTGCCAGCGCCCCGGGCTCCTACGAGCAGTACTTC. It yields the protein CASSASAPGSYEQYF.